A selection of T cell receptor beta chains follows, all from one sample in a study of CD8+CD57+ T cells in acquired aplastic anemia. TCRdb independently ran MiXCR on the reads; one entry per CDR3 protein. The sample shows hundreds of thousands of distinct CDR3 sequences, 56% of them seen only once. The sequencing sample was made of sorted CD4+, CD8+, or CD8+CD57+ T cells (not recorded which) from PBMCs. The source of these receptors is a human donor with aplastic anemia. The CDR3 runs from the conserved cysteine through the conserved F or W. Each record gives: V gene, J gene, CDR3 protein.

v_call: TRBV20-1
j_call: TRBJ2-7
cdr3_aa: CSASETGIYEQYF

v_call: TRBV12-3/TRBV12-4
j_call: TRBJ2-2
cdr3_aa: CASPRITGELFF

v_call: TRBV7-6
j_call: TRBJ2-7
cdr3_aa: CASSSSGQIYEQYF

v_call: TRBV20-1
j_call: TRBJ1-2
cdr3_aa: CSARVVQVNGYTF

v_call: TRBV7-6
j_call: TRBJ2-7
cdr3_aa: CASSVQGDRVYEQYF

v_call: TRBV25-1
j_call: TRBJ2-5
cdr3_aa: CASSEHRGQETQYF

v_call: TRBV19
j_call: TRBJ2-6
cdr3_aa: CASSIAGGSGANVLTF

v_call: TRBV24-1
j_call: TRBJ1-6
cdr3_aa: CATSDPQTGYNSPLHF

v_call: TRBV4-2
j_call: TRBJ1-6
cdr3_aa: CASSQEVDRSSYNSPLHF

v_call: TRBV10-3
j_call: TRBJ1-1
cdr3_aa: CAISESGGEGNTEAFF

v_call: TRBV6-6
j_call: TRBJ1-2
cdr3_aa: CATITDRRNTF

v_call: TRBV14
j_call: TRBJ2-7
cdr3_aa: CATSDGVSPAYF

v_call: TRBV7-2
j_call: TRBJ2-1
cdr3_aa: CASSLLSGSSYNEQFF

v_call: TRBV9
j_call: TRBJ2-2
cdr3_aa: CASSVRTGELFF

v_call: TRBV20-1
j_call: TRBJ2-2
cdr3_aa: CSARDATSVSGELFF

v_call: TRBV5-1
j_call: TRBJ2-7
cdr3_aa: CASSYTSGYEQYF

v_call: TRBV7-9
j_call: TRBJ1-2
cdr3_aa: CASSGDGFYGYTF

v_call: TRBV4-2
j_call: TRBJ2-2
cdr3_aa: CASSLDFGPNTGELFF

v_call: TRBV7-6
j_call: TRBJ1-1
cdr3_aa: CASSLGPWGDDTEAFF

v_call: TRBV2
j_call: TRBJ1-5
cdr3_aa: CASTDLVGKPQHF

v_call: TRBV24-1
j_call: TRBJ1-2
cdr3_aa: CATSANQQRGSIYGYTF

v_call: TRBV6-5
j_call: TRBJ1-5
cdr3_aa: CASSIHGLTGQPQHF

v_call: TRBV7-9
j_call: TRBJ2-7
cdr3_aa: CASSTGTGPYEQYF

v_call: TRBV5-8
j_call: TRBJ2-3
cdr3_aa: CASSLGLGVDTHYF

v_call: TRBV14
j_call: TRBJ2-7
cdr3_aa: CASSRGQAAKGEQYF

v_call: TRBV20-1
j_call: TRBJ2-3
cdr3_aa: CSARDLLAGVRTDTQYF

v_call: TRBV7-2
j_call: TRBJ2-2
cdr3_aa: CASTTPNTGELFF

v_call: TRBV12-3/TRBV12-4
j_call: TRBJ1-6
cdr3_aa: CASSLESYNSPLHF

v_call: TRBV9
j_call: TRBJ2-7
cdr3_aa: CASSYGTGTVNEQYF

v_call: TRBV19
j_call: TRBJ2-3
cdr3_aa: CASSIFFWTQSTDTQYF

v_call: TRBV29-1
j_call: TRBJ2-7
cdr3_aa: CSVEGETGGSYEQYF

v_call: TRBV10-1
j_call: TRBJ2-5
cdr3_aa: CASSELGKETQYF

v_call: TRBV6-4
j_call: TRBJ2-3
cdr3_aa: CASSASGTTDTQYF

v_call: TRBV2
j_call: TRBJ2-1
cdr3_aa: CASSEREIGEQFF

v_call: TRBV20-1
j_call: TRBJ2-7
cdr3_aa: CSASVDYEQYF

v_call: TRBV7-9
j_call: TRBJ2-5
cdr3_aa: CASSTSEEETQYF

v_call: TRBV7-2
j_call: TRBJ1-6
cdr3_aa: CASSLDKGSYNSPLHF

v_call: TRBV6-5
j_call: TRBJ2-3
cdr3_aa: CASRYRERGTQYF

v_call: TRBV9
j_call: TRBJ2-1
cdr3_aa: CASSRASGEQFF

v_call: TRBV18
j_call: TRBJ2-5
cdr3_aa: CASSGQNGETQYF

v_call: TRBV10-3
j_call: TRBJ1-1
cdr3_aa: CAISEGGQGRNTEAFF

v_call: TRBV20-1
j_call: TRBJ1-5
cdr3_aa: CSASAGGQGANQPQHF

v_call: TRBV7-9
j_call: TRBJ2-7
cdr3_aa: CASSGDDYEQYF

v_call: TRBV9
j_call: TRBJ1-2
cdr3_aa: CASSPDRTNYGCTF

v_call: TRBV19
j_call: TRBJ2-7
cdr3_aa: CASSIGGKQYF